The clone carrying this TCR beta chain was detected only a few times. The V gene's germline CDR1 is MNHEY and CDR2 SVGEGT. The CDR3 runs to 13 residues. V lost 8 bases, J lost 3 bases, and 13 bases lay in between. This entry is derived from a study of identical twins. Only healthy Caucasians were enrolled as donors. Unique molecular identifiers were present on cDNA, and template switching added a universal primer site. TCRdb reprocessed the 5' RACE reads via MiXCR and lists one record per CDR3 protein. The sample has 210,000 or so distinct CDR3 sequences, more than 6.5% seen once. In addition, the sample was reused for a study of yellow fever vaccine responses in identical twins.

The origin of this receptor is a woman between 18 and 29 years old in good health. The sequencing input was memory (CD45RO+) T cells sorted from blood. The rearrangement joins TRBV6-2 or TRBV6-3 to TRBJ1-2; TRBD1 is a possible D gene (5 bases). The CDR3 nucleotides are TGTGCCAGCCAGAGGGGCAAAGACTATGGCTACACCTTC. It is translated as CASQRGKDYGYTF.